This T cell receptor (beta chain) was profiled in a study of cytomegalovirus exposure and HLA in healthy donors (dated by TCRdb to 2015 to 2018). Context from the whole study: An earlier analysis of roughly 630 of the donors reported approximately 290 Gb of sequence data and 120 million or so unique TCR beta sequences from about 179 million T cells. Roughly 300 gigabases of sequencing data and 70 million to 100 million unique TCR sequences made up an early release that covered some 640 HLA-typed donors. A separate validation cohort of more than 100 different subjects was used in addition to the approximately 670-subject first cohort. A later genetic analysis used genome-wide SNP genotypes for about 60% of the 666 donors, treating that subset as a discovery cohort. All discovery cohort repertoires had been generated using a single sequencing platform. Donor age, sex, ethnicity and CMV serostatus were collected together with the repertoire data. Of the roughly 400 genotyped donors, roughly 85% fell in the genetic ancestry cluster associated with self-reported Caucasian donors. On average, 235,054 unique TCR beta nucleotide sequences were sequenced per donor among more than 350 genotyped donors of the cohort, with 15% to 20% of those sequences being non-productive. The number of typed donors differed by locus: about 620-640 for A, B, C, DRB1 and DQB1; 500 to 550 for DQA1; 606 for DPA1; and about 470 for DPB1. The study combined high-throughput TCR immunosequencing, statistical association of individual TCRs with disease status, and machine learning to predict cytomegalovirus infection status. HLA typing included class I and class II loci at four-digit resolution. The aim of the study was to test whether cataloging public T cell receptors could identify signatures of past pathogen exposure. To study patterns of TCR occurrence, a later analysis re-analyzed previously published TCR beta repertoires from around 660 donors and added high-resolution HLA genotyping. Rather than using new phenotypic data, the later analysis identified candidate immune exposures from TCR beta sequences and from how often those sequences occurred across donors. Roughly five DR-DQ haplotypes were handled as single units for association and clustering, since linkage in the cohort was strong. The study profiled the T cell repertoires of 666 subjects by immunosequencing and related them to cytomegalovirus serostatus. An earlier analysis of about 600 of the donors used high-throughput TCR beta sequencing to judge whether each TCR beta V gene segment behaved as functional or pseudogenic. Summary of the overall study and its limitations: Cytomegalovirus status was reported to be diagnosed by the classifier with high specificity and sensitivity in both the original and validation cohorts. Compared with equally common non-associated chains, HLA-associated TCR beta chains in a later analysis were more clonally expanded and had lower generation probabilities. Correlated functional status among segregating V segments might be attributable to linkage disequilibrium, but an unknown experimental factor could not be ruled out. According to a later genetic analysis, donors in an Asian-associated ancestry cluster had fewer N-insertions in productive TCRs than the approximately 690-donor mean. A total of fewer than 200 TCR beta chains were listed by the study as associated with cytomegalovirus. The authors suggested that the approach could potentially be generalized to other disease states and immunological phenotypes. A few of the identified cytomegalovirus-associated TCR beta chains were confirmed in vitro to be specific for cytomegalovirus antigens. In an earlier analysis of roughly 500 of the donors, most TCR beta V segments appeared in productive rearrangements about 87% or about 30% of the time, broadly matching IMGT annotations. Most TCR sequences were seen in very few donors, while some public TCRs were found in many individuals. When HLA alleles, especially DR and DQ, strongly co-occurred, TCR associations were difficult to assign to individual alleles. According to a later analysis, most CMV-associated TCR beta chains appeared to be HLA-restricted, and the HLA associations seemed to be driven largely by CMV exposure. The sequencing pipeline was judged likely to have produced a cluster of highly shared sequence variants as a technical artifact. In a later analysis, TCR association rates were found to vary across HLA loci, with the most associated TCRs seen for DRB1 alleles and the fewest for HLA-C alleles. A later analysis associated roughly 17,000 TCR beta sequences with specific HLA alleles at a false discovery rate of 0.05. A further reported finding was that TCR beta sequences accurately predicted the HLA-A and HLA-B alleles for most subjects in the first cohort. The presence/absence analyses assumed that sequencing depth was roughly uniform across donors, and that assumption may not be true. In this cohort, only TCR beta chains were sequenced, and detectable features were limited by the absence of alpha or paired-chain data. In a later genetic analysis, a missense DCLRE1C variant was associated with V-gene and J-gene trimming of TCR beta chains, and the association was replicated in an independent cohort. Because HLA typing was unavailable for some donors at each locus, only the typed subset was used in association tests. The earlier analysis of some 540 of the donors excluded 15 to 20 rarely observed V segments, including chromosome 9 orphons, because counts were too low. Several of the top co-occurrence clusters appeared to be linked to parvovirus B19, influenza, CMV and Epstein-Barr virus, according to a later analysis. CMV serostatus was the only immune exposure information available for the cohort. The 87-base-pair reads could not distinguish some IMGT-functional V segments, including TRBV6-2 and TRBV6-3, so those segments were excluded.

In total, just over 650 healthy bone marrow donors made up the cohort. Cohort members were all nominally healthy when sampled, although unrecorded immune exposures were likely present. The donor tested CMV seropositive and was one of the 289 seropositive cohort members. A peripheral blood sample was collected from each donor, and TCR beta sequencing was performed on peripheral blood mononuclear cells. The Qiagen DNeasy Blood Extraction Kit was used to extract genomic DNA from the blood cell samples. Details on this clone: Its antigen remains unidentified. Base qualities are not at hand, and no much larger clone is one base apart.

Libraries were made using the immunoSEQ multiplex PCR assay. For the multiplex PCR, a mixture combining 60 forward primers for TCR Vbeta segments and 13 reverse primers for TCR Jbeta segments was used. The CDR3 region of rearranged TCR beta genes was amplified from genomic DNA with a multiplex PCR assay. On the Illumina HiSeq System, the amplified TCR beta libraries were sequenced as 87-base-pair reads. On the study's bioinformatics: A later analysis tallied around 87 million unique TCR beta chains across the 700 or so repertoires, and about 10 million of those chains were shared by two or more donors. A nearest-neighbor algorithm error-corrected the raw reads and collapsed the reads into unique sequences, merging closely related sequences to remove PCR and sequencing errors. Alignment of CDR3 sequences to IMGT reference sequences was used to assign V, D and J gene segments. For a sequence to be retained, at least a six-nucleotide match to both a V gene segment and a J gene segment was required. Rearrangements were called productive when the CDR3 lacked stop codons and stayed in frame with V and J; all others were non-productive. CDR3 was defined by IMGT convention, running from the second conserved V-encoded cysteine to the conserved J-encoded phenylalanine. The earlier analysis of 500 to 750 of the donors excluded any sequence lacking an unambiguous match to a single V gene segment. An earlier analysis of under 750 of the donors called V segments functional above 56.7% productive rearrangements and segregating when the between-donor standard deviation exceeded 5%. A statistical classification framework was built to diagnose cytomegalovirus status from the catalog of TCR beta chain sequences. A later analysis assigned V and J genes by comparing TCR nucleotide sequences with IMGT/GENE-DB human TR gene sequences. The TCRdist pipeline was used in a later analysis to assign CDR3 sequences and most-parsimonious VDJ recombination scenarios. A later analysis defined each TCR beta chain by its CDR3 amino acid sequence plus V-gene family, and excluded reads lacking a unique V-gene family. In a later analysis, several hundred highly shared, low-generation-probability nucleotide sequences were removed to address suspected cross-contamination and a sequencing artifact. For each public chain, a later analysis derived a clonal expansion index from normalized ranks of inferred template counts within each repertoire. A later analysis computed generation probabilities with a VDJ recombination model fitted to out-of-frame rearrangements, and checked the results against IGoR. In a later analysis, hypergeometric tests were used to score TCR-TCR, TCR-HLA and TCR-CMV co-occurrence, with a repertoire-size bias correction applied to TCR pairs. To estimate false discovery rates, a later analysis permuted the HLA or CMV assignments 20 times. In a later analysis, co-occurring TCRs were grouped using DBSCAN, and TCRdist sequence similarity was added for clustering within HLA-allele-positive subsets. Repertoires with fewer than 30,000 or more than 120,000 public chains, plus five repertoires with anomalous nucleotide sharing, were excluded from co-occurrence clustering. The table comes from immuneACCESS by way of TCRdb, which keeps in-frame sequences with V and J called. Part of the clones is missing from these tables; in studies checked, under half for an unresolved V gene and the rest for unknown reasons. That table supplies the V and J calls and clone size; D and trimming were determined from the DNA. For this sample the table gives 110,000 or so clones, of which 65% to 75% were detected only once. Jointly, the top ten make up around a tenth of the sample.

Looking up the germline V gene yields CDR1 MNHNS and CDR2 SASEGT. The CDR3 runs 16 residues from the cysteine to the phenylalanine. Only CDR3 DNA is held: 48 bases, read in frame from base 1. Unmatched junction bases come to 8, with V trimmed by 2 bases and J by 8 bases. The receptor's source is a woman aged 45-65 years in good health and CMV-seropositive. The sample consisted of PBMCs. The rearrangement combines TRBV6-1 with TRBJ1-6, and 8 junctional nucleotides match TRBD1. For the CDR3, the sequence is CASSEKRGRGHSPLHF. The sequenced DNA: TGTGCCAGCAGTGAAAAGAGGGGCAGGGGGCATTCACCCCTCCACTTT.